Described below is a single T cell receptor (beta chain) sequence and its context. These data belong to a study of blood T cell repertoires in COVID-19. CDR3 length: 15 amino acids. CDR1 is WSHSY, CDR2 SAAADI, per germline. The ends were cut back, 6 bases at V and 7 bases at J, with 19 bases in the middle. Profiled with immunoSEQ multiplex PCR; TCRdb holds only in-frame clones, not every one. The profile covers about 370,000 clones, with roughly 90% appearing a single time and 3% taken by the ten largest. This TCR came from a woman aged 25 to 39 with COVID-19, enrolled during active disease. The chain has TRBV10-2 and TRBJ2-1, with D possibly being TRBD1 (6 bases). The material sequenced was peripheral blood. CDR3 coding DNA: TGCGCCAGCAGGGCACAGGGTCCATGGGGGAATGAGCAGTTCTTC. It codes for CASRAQGPWGNEQFF.